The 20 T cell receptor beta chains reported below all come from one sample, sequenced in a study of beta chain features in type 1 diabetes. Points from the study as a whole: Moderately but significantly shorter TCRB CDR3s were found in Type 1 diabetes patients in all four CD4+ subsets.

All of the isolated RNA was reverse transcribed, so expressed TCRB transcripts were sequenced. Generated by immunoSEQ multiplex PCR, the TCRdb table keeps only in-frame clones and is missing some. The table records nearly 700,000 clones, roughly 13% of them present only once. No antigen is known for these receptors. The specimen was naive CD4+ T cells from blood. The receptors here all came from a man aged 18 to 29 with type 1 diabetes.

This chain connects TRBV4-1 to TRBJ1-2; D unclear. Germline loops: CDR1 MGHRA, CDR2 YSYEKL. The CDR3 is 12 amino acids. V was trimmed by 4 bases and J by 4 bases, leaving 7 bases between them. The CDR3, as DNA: TGCGCCAGCAGCCCCGACCTCTATGGCTACACCTTC. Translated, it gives CASSPDLYGYTF.

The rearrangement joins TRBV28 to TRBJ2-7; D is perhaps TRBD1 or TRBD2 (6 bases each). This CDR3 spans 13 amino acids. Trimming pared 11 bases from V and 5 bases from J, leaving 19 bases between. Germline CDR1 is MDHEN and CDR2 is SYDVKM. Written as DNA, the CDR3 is TGTGCCTCCAGGGGACACGGGGGCAACGAGCAGTACTTC. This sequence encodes CASRGHGGNEQYF.

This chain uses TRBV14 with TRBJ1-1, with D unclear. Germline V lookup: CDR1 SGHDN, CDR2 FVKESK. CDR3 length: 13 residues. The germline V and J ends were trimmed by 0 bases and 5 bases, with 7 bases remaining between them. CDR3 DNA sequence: TGTGCCAGCAGCCAAGATGAGGGAACTGAAGCTTTCTTT. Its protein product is CASSQDEGTEAFF.

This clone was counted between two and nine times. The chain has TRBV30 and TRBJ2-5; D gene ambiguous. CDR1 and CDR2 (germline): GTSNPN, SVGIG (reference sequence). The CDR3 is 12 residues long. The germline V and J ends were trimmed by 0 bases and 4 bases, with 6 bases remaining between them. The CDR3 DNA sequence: TGTGCCTGGAGTGTCTACCCAGAGACCCAGTACTTC. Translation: CAWSVYPETQYF. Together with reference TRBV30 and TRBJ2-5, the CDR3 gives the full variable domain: SQTIHQWPATLVQPVGSPLSLECTVEGTSNPNLYWYRQAAGRGLQLLFYSVGIGQISSEVPQNLSASRPQDRQFILSSKKLLLSDSGFYLCAWSVYPETQYFGPGTRLLVL.

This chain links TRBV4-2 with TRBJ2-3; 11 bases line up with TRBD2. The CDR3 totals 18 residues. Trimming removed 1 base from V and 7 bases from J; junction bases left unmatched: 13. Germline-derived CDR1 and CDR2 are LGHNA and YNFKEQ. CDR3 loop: CASSQVGTSGLHGNTQYF. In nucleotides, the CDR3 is TGTGCCAGCAGCCAAGTCGGGACTAGCGGCCTTCACGGCAATACGCAGTATTTT.

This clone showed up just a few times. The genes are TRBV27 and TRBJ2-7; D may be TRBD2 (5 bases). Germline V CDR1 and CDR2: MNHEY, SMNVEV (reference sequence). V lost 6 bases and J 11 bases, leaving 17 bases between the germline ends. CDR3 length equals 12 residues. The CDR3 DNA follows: TGTGCCAGCAGCGAAATAGGGAGATTGGAGTACTTC. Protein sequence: CASSEIGRLEYF.

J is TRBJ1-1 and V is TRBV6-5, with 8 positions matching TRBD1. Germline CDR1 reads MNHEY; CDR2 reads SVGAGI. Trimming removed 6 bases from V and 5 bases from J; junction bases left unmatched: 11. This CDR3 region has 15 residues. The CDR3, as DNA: TGTGCCAGCAGGCCCCGGACAGGGAGGGAGACTGAAGCTTTCTTT. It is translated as CASRPRTGRETEAFF.

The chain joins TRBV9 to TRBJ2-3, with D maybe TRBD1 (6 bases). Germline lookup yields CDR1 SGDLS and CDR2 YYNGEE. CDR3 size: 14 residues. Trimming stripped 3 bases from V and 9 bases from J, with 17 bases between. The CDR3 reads CASSAEPTGGTQYF. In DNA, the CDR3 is TGTGCCAGCAGCGCCGAGCCGACAGGTGGGACGCAGTATTTT.

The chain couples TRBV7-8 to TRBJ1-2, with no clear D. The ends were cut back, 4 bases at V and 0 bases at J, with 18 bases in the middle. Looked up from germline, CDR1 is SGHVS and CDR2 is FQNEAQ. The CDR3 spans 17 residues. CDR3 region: CASSSVVSLNTNYGYTF. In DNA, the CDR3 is TGTGCCAGCAGCTCGGTGGTCAGCTTAAATACTAACTATGGCTACACCTTC.

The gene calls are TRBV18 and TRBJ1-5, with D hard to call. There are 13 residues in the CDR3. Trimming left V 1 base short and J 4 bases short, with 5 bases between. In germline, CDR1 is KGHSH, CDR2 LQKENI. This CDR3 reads CASSPLPNQPQHF. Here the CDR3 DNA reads TGTGCCAGCTCACCACTGCCTAATCAGCCCCAGCATTTT.

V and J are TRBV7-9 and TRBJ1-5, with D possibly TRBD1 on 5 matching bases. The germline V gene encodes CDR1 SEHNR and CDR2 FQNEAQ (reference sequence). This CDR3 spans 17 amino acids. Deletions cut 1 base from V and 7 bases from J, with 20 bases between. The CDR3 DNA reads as TGTGCCAGCAGCTTAGTAATAGGAGGGGTACAGAGGCAGCCCCAGCATTTT. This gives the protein CASSLVIGGVQRQPQHF.

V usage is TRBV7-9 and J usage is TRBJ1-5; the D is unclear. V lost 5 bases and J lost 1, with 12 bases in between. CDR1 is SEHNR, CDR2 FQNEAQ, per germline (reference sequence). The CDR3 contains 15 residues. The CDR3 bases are TGTGCCAGCAGCCTTGATGGACCGAGCAATCAGCCCCAGCATTTT. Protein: CASSLDGPSNQPQHF.

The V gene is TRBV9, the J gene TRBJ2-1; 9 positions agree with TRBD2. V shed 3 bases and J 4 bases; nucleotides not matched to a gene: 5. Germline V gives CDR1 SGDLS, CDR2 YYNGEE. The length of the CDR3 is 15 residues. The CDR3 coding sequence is TGTGCCAGCAGCGCCGCGGGGGGGACATACAATGAGCAGTTCTTC. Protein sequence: CASSAAGGTYNEQFF.

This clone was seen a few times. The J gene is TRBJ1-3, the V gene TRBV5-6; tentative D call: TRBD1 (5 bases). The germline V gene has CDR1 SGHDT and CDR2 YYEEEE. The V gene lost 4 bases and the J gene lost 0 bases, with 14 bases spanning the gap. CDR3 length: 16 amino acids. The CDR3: CASSGTGHYSGNTIYF. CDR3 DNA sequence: TGTGCCAGCAGCGGAACAGGACACTACTCTGGAAACACCATATATTTT.

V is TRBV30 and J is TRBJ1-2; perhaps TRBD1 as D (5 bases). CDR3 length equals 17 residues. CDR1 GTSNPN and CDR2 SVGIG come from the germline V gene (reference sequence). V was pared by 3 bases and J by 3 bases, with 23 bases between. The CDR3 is CAWSRGSDTSPYYGYTF. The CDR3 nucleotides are TGTGCCTGGAGCCGGGGGTCCGACACATCACCCTACTATGGCTACACCTTC.

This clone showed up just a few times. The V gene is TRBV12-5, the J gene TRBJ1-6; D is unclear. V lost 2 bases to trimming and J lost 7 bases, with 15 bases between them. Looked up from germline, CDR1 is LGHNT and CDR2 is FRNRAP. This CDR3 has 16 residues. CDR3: CASGLIVTGSNSPLHF. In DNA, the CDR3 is TGTGCTAGTGGTTTGATCGTTACCGGTTCCAATTCACCCCTCCACTTT.

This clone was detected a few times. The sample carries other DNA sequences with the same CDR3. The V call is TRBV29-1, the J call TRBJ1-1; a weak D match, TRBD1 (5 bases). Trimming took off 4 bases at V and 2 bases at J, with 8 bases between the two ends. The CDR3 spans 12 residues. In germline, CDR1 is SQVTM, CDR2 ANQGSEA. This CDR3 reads CSVAGLNTEAFF. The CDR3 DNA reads TGCAGCGTTGCGGGACTCAACACTGAAGCTTTCTTT.

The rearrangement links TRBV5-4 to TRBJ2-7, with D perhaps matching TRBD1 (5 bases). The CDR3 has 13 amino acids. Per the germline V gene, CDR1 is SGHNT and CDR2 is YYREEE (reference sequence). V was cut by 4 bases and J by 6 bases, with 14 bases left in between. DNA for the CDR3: TGTGCCAGCAGCATACAGGTAGGACCCGAGCAGTACTTC. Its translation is CASSIQVGPEQYF.

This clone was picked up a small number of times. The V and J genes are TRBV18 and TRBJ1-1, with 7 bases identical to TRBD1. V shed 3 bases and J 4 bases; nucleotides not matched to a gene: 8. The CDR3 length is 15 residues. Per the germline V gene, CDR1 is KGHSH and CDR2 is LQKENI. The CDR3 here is CASSPMDRLPTEAFF. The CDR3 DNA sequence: TGTGCCAGCTCACCGATGGACAGGCTTCCCACTGAAGCTTTCTTT.

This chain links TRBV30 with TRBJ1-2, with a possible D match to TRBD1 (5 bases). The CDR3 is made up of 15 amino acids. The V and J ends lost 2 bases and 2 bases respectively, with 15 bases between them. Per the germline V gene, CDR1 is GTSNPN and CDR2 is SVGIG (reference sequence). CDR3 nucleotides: TGTGCCTGGAGTTTAGGGGCAGGGCGGAACTATGGCTACACCTTC. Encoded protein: CAWSLGAGRNYGYTF.